What follows are 30 T cell receptor beta chains derived from one specimen sequenced in a study of OX40 agonist ivuxolimab in advanced cancers. Only in-frame clones appear in the TCRdb table, and some are missing; sequencing was by immunoSEQ multiplex PCR. Counted here are about 76,000 clones, roughly 86% occurring once; the ten biggest clones make up about 2.6%. The specimen comprised CD4+ or CD8+ T cells sorted from blood, sampled in a trial of the OX40 agonist ivuxolimab. The receptor source for this set is an adult with an advanced solid tumor such as melanoma, head and neck, liver or kidney cancer.

The V gene is TRBV5-1, the J gene TRBJ2-7; tentatively, D is TRBD2 (6 bases). The CDR3 is made up of 14 amino acids. V lost 4 bases, J lost 6 bases, and 17 bases lay in between. The V gene's germline CDR1 is SGHRS and CDR2 YFSETQ. The CDR3 sequence is CASSPGTEGSEQYF. CDR3 DNA sequence: TGCGCCAGCAGCCCCGGGACTGAAGGATCCGAGCAGTACTTC. The complete variable domain, with remaining parts taken from reference TRBV5-1 and TRBJ2-7, reads KAGVTQTPRYLIKTRGQQVTLSCSPISGHRSVSWYQQTPGQGLQFLFEYFSETQRNKGNFPGRFSGRQFSNSRSEMNVSTLELGDSALYLCASSPGTEGSEQYFGPGTRLTVT.

The chain couples TRBV19 to TRBJ1-1; 7 bases are shared with TRBD1. The CDR3 contains 15 residues. Trimming took 6 bases from V and 2 from J; bases not matched to a gene: 9. CDR1 and CDR2 from the germline V gene are LNHDA and SQIVND (reference sequence). Written as DNA, the CDR3 is TGTGCCAGTAGCGACCCGGGACAGCATAACACTGAAGCTTTCTTT. This encodes CASSDPGQHNTEAFF. The entire variable domain, with the rest obtained from reference TRBV19 and TRBJ1-1, is as follows: DGGITQSPKYLFRKEGQNVTLSCEQNLNHDAMYWYRQDPGQGLRLIYYSQIVNDFQKGDIAEGYSVSREKKESFPLTVTSAQKNPTAFYLCASSDPGQHNTEAFFGQGTRLTVV.

V is TRBV30 and J is TRBJ2-5; no reliable D call. The CDR3 spans 11 residues. Germline CDR1 and CDR2: GTSNPN and SVGIG (reference sequence). V was clipped by 3 bases and J by 5 bases, with 7 bases between them. The CDR3 protein is CAWRMAETQYF. Here the CDR3 DNA reads TGTGCCTGGAGGATGGCGGAGACCCAGTACTTC.

In this sample, this clone turned up once. CDR3 protein: CASSGDRRGYTF. The CDR3 coding sequence is TGTGCCAGCAGCGGGGACAGACGTGGCTACACCTTC. The chain is built from TRBV14 and TRBJ1-2, with 7 bases matching TRBD1. This CDR3 region has 12 residues. The junction had 4 bases not matched to a gene; V was cut back by 5 bases and J by 7 bases. Germline V CDR1 and CDR2: SGHDN, FVKESK.

The J gene is TRBJ1-3, the V gene TRBV9; D is undetermined. CDR1 is SGDLS, CDR2 YYNGEE, per germline. The length of the CDR3 is 15 residues. Trimming removed 0 bases at V and 0 bases at J, with 7 bases between. CDR3 nucleotides: TGTGCCAGCAGCGTAGCTGCAACCTCTGGAAACACCATATATTTT. This sequence encodes CASSVAATSGNTIYF.

This clone occurred a few times. The chain employs TRBV5-5 and TRBJ2-7; D gene unclear. V was cut by 2 bases and J by 0 bases, with 18 bases left in between. Germline V gene lookup returns CDR1 SGHKS and CDR2 YYEKEE (reference sequence). The CDR3 consists of 17 residues. CDR3 region: CASSLRARYKSSYEQYF. CDR3 coding DNA: TGTGCCAGCAGCTTAAGAGCACGCTATAAGTCCTCCTACGAGCAGTACTTC.

This clone showed up just once. The chain links TRBV11-2 to TRBJ2-1, with TRBD2 identical over 10 bases. V shed 1 base and J 4 bases; nucleotides not matched to a gene: 7. The length of the CDR3 is 17 residues. Germline V gene lookup returns CDR1 SGHAT and CDR2 FQNNGV. This CDR3 reads CASSLVLAGRAYNEQFF. The DNA of the CDR3 is TGTGCCAGCAGCTTAGTACTAGCGGGGAGGGCTTACAATGAGCAGTTCTTC.

The chain recombines TRBV6-5 with TRBJ1-4; D is uncertain. The CDR3 is 13 residues long. V was shortened by 10 bases and J by 8 bases, with 17 bases between the two germline ends. CDR1 and CDR2 from the germline V gene are MNHEY and SVGAGI. CDR3 bases: TGTGCCACTTCGGGAGGAGGCAAGGAAAAACTGTTTTTT. This sequence encodes CATSGGGKEKLFF.

This chain joins TRBV5-1 and TRBJ1-5, with 10 nucleotides matching TRBD1. The germline V gene has CDR1 SGHRS and CDR2 YFSETQ. This CDR3 has 14 amino acids. V shed 4 bases, J shed 4 bases, and the junction held 2 bases outside the gene matches. DNA of the CDR3: TGCGCCAGCAGCAGGACAGGGGGGAATCAGCCCCAGCATTTT. Translated, it gives CASSRTGGNQPQHF.

The J gene is TRBJ1-1, the V gene TRBV7-6; no definite D call. The V end was cut by 5 bases, the J end by 1 base, with 5 bases between. Germline V gene sequence: CDR1 SGHVS, CDR2 FNYEAQ. The CDR3 runs 12 residues. For the CDR3, the DNA is TGTGCCAGCAGCCCTAGGAACACTGAAGCTTTCTTT. Protein product: CASSPRNTEAFF.

The chain employs TRBV7-8 and TRBJ1-3; TRBD1 aligns across 8 bases. Germline CDR1 is SGHVS and CDR2 is FQNEAQ. V was clipped by 5 bases and J by 3 bases; unmatched bases: 9. The CDR3 loop spans 16 amino acids. In DNA form, the CDR3 reads TGTGCCAGCAGCAAAACAGGGGGGGCTAGTGGAAACACCATATATTTT. It codes for CASSKTGGASGNTIYF.

The chain is built from TRBV6-1 and TRBJ2-7; 7 nucleotides align to TRBD1. Germline trimming cut 7 bases from V and 6 bases from J; bases unmatched to any gene: 6. This CDR3 region has 12 residues. The germline V gene encodes CDR1 MNHNS and CDR2 SASEGT. The CDR3 sequence is CASTSSGGEQYV. CDR3 sequence (DNA): TGTGCCAGCACCTCCTCAGGGGGCGAGCAGTACGTC.

V usage is TRBV2 and J usage is TRBJ1-5; D perhaps matches TRBD1 (6 bases). Germline CDR1 SNHLY, CDR2 FYNNEI. The CDR3 is made up of 14 amino acids. V was clipped by 4 bases and J by 6 bases, with 13 bases between them. The CDR3 coding sequence is TGTGCCAGCAGTGGAAACAGGGTAGGTCAGCCCCAGCATTTT. This gives the protein CASSGNRVGQPQHF.

The chain joins TRBV7-7 to TRBJ2-5, with no clear D. This CDR3 is built from 13 residues. CDR1 is SSHAT, CDR2 FNYEAQ, per germline (reference sequence). Deletions cut 1 base from V and 1 base from J, with 4 bases between. The CDR3 coding sequence is TGTGCCAGCAGCTTAGGGGGCCAAGAGACCCAGTACTTC. It encodes CASSLGGQETQYF.

The CDR3 loop is CASRSGQLRETQYF. The CDR3 DNA reads TGTGCCAGCAGATCGGGACAGTTAAGGGAGACCCAGTACTTC. This sequence joins TRBV2 and TRBJ2-5; 7 bases agree with TRBD1. CDR3 length: 14 amino acids. Germline assignment: CDR1 SNHLY and CDR2 FYNNEI. The ends lost 6 bases at V and 5 bases at J; junction bases unmatched: 9.

The chain carries TRBV29-1 and TRBJ1-2; D ambiguous. Germline V gene lookup returns CDR1 SQVTM and CDR2 ANQGSEA. The CDR3 has 12 residues. Trimming left V 1 base short and J 4 bases short, with 7 bases between. This CDR3 reads CSVEAGGYGYTF. As DNA, the CDR3 is TGCAGCGTTGAAGCGGGAGGCTATGGCTACACCTTC.

The V gene is TRBV5-1, the J gene TRBJ1-4; TRBD1 is a possible D gene (5 bases). The germline V gene has CDR1 SGHRS and CDR2 YFSETQ. Trimming took 4 bases from V and 5 from J, leaving 18 bases between them. The CDR3 has 16 amino acids. The CDR3 DNA reads TGCGCCAGCAGCGAAATGGACTTCAGGGTAAATGAAAAACTGTTTTTT. Amino acids: CASSEMDFRVNEKLFF.

This chain links TRBV28 with TRBJ1-5; D might be TRBD1 (5 bases). Germline values: CDR1 MDHEN, CDR2 SYDVKM. The V gene lost 10 bases and the J gene lost 2 bases, with 15 bases spanning the gap. CDR3 length: 14 amino acids. The chain's CDR3 is CATTGGKRNQPQHF. CDR3 sequence (DNA): TGTGCCACCACCGGGGGGAAGCGCAATCAGCCCCAGCATTTT.

This clone was detected once. This chain uses TRBV6-1 with TRBJ1-1, with D tentatively TRBD1 (6 bases). V dropped 4 bases and J dropped 4 bases, with 13 bases sitting between them. The CDR3 extends over 14 amino acids. Germline assignment: CDR1 MNHNS and CDR2 SASEGT. This CDR3 reads CASSVSRGGTEAFF. CDR3 DNA sequence: TGTGCCAGCAGTGTGAGCAGGGGCGGCACTGAAGCTTTCTTT.

The rearrangement uses TRBV30 and TRBJ1-2, with 7 nucleotides matching TRBD1. The CDR3 runs 16 residues. Per germline, CDR1 GTSNPN and CDR2 SVGIG (reference sequence). The J segment lost 6 bases and the V segment lost 2 bases, leaving 15 bases of the junction unmatched. The CDR3 is CAWSSGQNTVIDGYTF. CDR3 nucleotides: TGTGCCTGGAGTTCGGGACAGAATACGGTGATTGATGGCTACACCTTC. Full variable domain (missing parts from reference TRBV30 and TRBJ1-2): SQTIHQWPATLVQPVGSPLSLECTVEGTSNPNLYWYRQAAGRGLQLLFYSVGIGQISSEVPQNLSASRPQDRQFILSSKKLLLSDSGFYLCAWSSGQNTVIDGYTFGSGTRLTVV.

V is TRBV29-1 and J is TRBJ2-7; TRBD1 might be the D (5 bases). Trimming removed 3 bases from V and 3 bases from J, with 9 bases in between. CDR3 length equals 12 residues. Germline V CDR1 and CDR2: SQVTM, ANQGSEA. CDR3 nucleotide sequence: TGCAGCGTTGATTTGGGGCTCTACGAGCAGTACTTC. Translating gives CSVDLGLYEQYF.

The chain has TRBV6-6 and TRBJ2-2; weak D call: TRBD2 (6 bases). With 0 bases removed from V and 4 bases from J, the gap between germline ends came to 12 bases. Germline V lookup: CDR1 MNHNY, CDR2 SVGAGI (reference sequence). CDR3 length equals 16 residues. CDR3 sequence: CASSYSAGRGTGELFF. The CDR3, as DNA: TGTGCCAGCAGTTACTCGGCGGGAAGAGGCACCGGGGAGCTGTTTTTT.

The CDR3 region is CASSYALGGGGETQYF. The CDR3 region has the DNA TGTGCCAGCAGTTATGCCCTAGGGGGAGGTGGGGAGACCCAGTACTTC. The V gene is TRBV28, the J gene TRBJ2-5; D assignment may be TRBD1 or TRBD2 (6 bases each). V dropped 4 bases and J dropped 5 bases, with 20 bases sitting between them. In germline, CDR1 is MDHEN, CDR2 SYDVKM. The length of the CDR3 is 16 residues.

The J gene is TRBJ1-2, the V gene TRBV5-6; 9 nucleotides match TRBD1. With V trimmed by 4 bases and J by 5 bases, 3 bases remained unmatched. Germline lookup yields CDR1 SGHDT and CDR2 YYEEEE. This CDR3 spans 13 amino acids. Here the CDR3 DNA reads TGTGCCAGCAGCGCGGGACAGGGTTATGGCTACACCTTC. It translates to CASSAGQGYGYTF. The variable domain in full, completed from reference TRBV5-6 and TRBJ1-2, reads DAGVTQSPTHLIKTRGQQVTLRCSPKSGHDTVSWYQQALGQGPQFIFQYYEEEERQRGNFPDRFSGHQFPNYSSELNVNALLLGDSALYLCASSAGQGYGYTFGSGTRLTVV.

Only a few counts were recorded for this clone. This chain connects TRBV27 to TRBJ2-3; perhaps TRBD1 as D (5 bases). CDR1 is MNHEY, CDR2 SMNVEV, per germline (reference sequence). The CDR3 totals 14 residues. Deletions cut 6 bases from V and 2 bases from J, with 12 bases between. The CDR3, as DNA: TGTGCCAGCAGGGAATCCAGGGACACAGATACGCAGTATTTT. Translated: CASRESRDTDTQYF.

The J gene is TRBJ2-7, the V gene TRBV28; D ambiguous. This CDR3 has 11 residues. The ends were cut back, 5 bases at V and 4 bases at J, with 6 bases in the middle. Germline CDR1 MDHEN, CDR2 SYDVKM. This CDR3 reads CASSVEYEQYF. Written as DNA, the CDR3 is TGTGCCAGCAGTGTAGAATACGAGCAGTACTTC.

The chain employs TRBV6-6 and TRBJ2-6; TRBD1 might be the D (6 bases). The CDR3 runs to 15 residues. Germline CDR1 MNHNY, CDR2 SVGAGI (reference sequence). Trimming shortened V by 6 bases and J by 2 bases, and 11 bases separated the two germline ends. CDR3 protein: CASRRTATGANVLTF. In nucleotides, the CDR3 is TGTGCCAGCAGGCGGACAGCAACTGGGGCCAACGTCCTGACTTTC.

CDR3 protein: CASSYSRVPLSGYTF. Written as DNA, the CDR3 is TGTGCCAGCAGTTACTCGCGGGTTCCCCTATCCGGCTACACCTTC. The V and J genes are TRBV6-5 and TRBJ1-2; D remains unclear. CDR1 and CDR2 (germline): MNHEY, SVGAGI. This CDR3 spans 15 amino acids. Between the trimmed V and J ends, which lost 0 bases and 8 bases, there was a span of 16 bases.

There are a few counts of this clone. This chain links TRBV23-1 with TRBJ2-3, with 8 bases matching TRBD1. TRBV23-1 is an ORF; its function is uncertain. The CDR3 has 15 residues. Germline trimming cut 8 bases from V and 3 bases from J; bases unmatched to any gene: 10. The CDR3 loop reads CASSPWDRRTDTQYF. The CDR3 nucleotides are TGCGCCAGCTCCCCTTGGGACAGGAGGACAGATACGCAGTATTTT.

The chain uses TRBV12-5 and TRBJ2-1, with 7 positions matching TRBD2. Germline-derived CDR1 and CDR2 are LGHNT and FRNRAP. CDR3 length: 15 residues. V dropped 1 base and J dropped 7; count of bases not matched to a gene: 7. CDR3 in DNA: TGTGCTAGTGGTTTGGGCGGGGGTTCGACGAATGAGCAGTTCTTC. It codes for CASGLGGGSTNEQFF.